This passage covers 20 T cell receptor beta chains from one sample sequenced in a study of T-cell reconstitution after alpha-beta-depleted transplantation in children. Unique molecular identifiers tagged the TCRbeta library. TCRdb reprocessed the PCR reads with MiXCR, giving one entry per CDR3 protein. The table shows about 400,000 distinct CDR3 sequences, with roughly 21% occurring only once. The sample here was PBMCs from the stem cell graft donor, taken from the stem cell graft. The receptor source for this set is a human donor who donated a stem cell graft to a child with acute myeloid leukemia.

This chain joins TRBV18 and TRBJ1-1; no definite D call. The CDR3 covers 15 residues. The germline V gene has CDR1 KGHSH and CDR2 LQKENI. V lost 6 bases and J 1 base, leaving 15 bases between the germline ends. Written as DNA, the CDR3 is TGTGCCAGCTCGCCGAGGTGGGAGGGGAACACTGAAGCTTTCTTT. Its translation is CASSPRWEGNTEAFF.

This chain links TRBV7-9 with TRBJ2-7, with D hard to call. The CDR3 loop spans 11 amino acids. The germline gives CDR1 SEHNR, CDR2 FQNEAQ (reference sequence). The V gene lost 5 bases and the J gene lost 7 bases, with 9 bases spanning the gap. DNA of the CDR3: TGTGCCAGCAGCGTCGGTGGGGAGCAGTACTTC. Translation gives CASSVGGEQYF.

The chain uses TRBV10-3 and TRBJ2-7, with TRBD2 matching 12 bases. The CDR3 is made up of 15 amino acids. V shed 10 bases, J shed 2 bases, and the junction held 9 bases outside the gene matches. CDR1 is ENHRY, CDR2 SYGVKD, per germline. Here the CDR3 reads CATSPGLAGTYEQYF. In DNA, the CDR3 is TGTGCCACCAGCCCGGGACTAGCGGGTACCTACGAGCAGTACTTC.

The table lists this clonotype with a few counts. The chain recombines TRBV5-1 with TRBJ2-4; no definite D call. The V end lost 0 bases, the J end lost 0 bases, and 22 bases lay between the germline ends. CDR1 SGHRS and CDR2 YFSETQ come from the germline V gene. The CDR3 covers 20 residues. The CDR3 loop is CASSLGFAPPTALAKNIQYF. The DNA of the CDR3 is TGCGCCAGCAGCTTGGGATTTGCGCCTCCAACGGCACTAGCCAAAAACATTCAGTACTTC.

V gene TRBV3-1 combines with J gene TRBJ2-7; D is possibly TRBD2 (5 bases). V shed 4 bases and J shed 2 bases, with 9 bases lying between them. Per germline, CDR1 LGHDT and CDR2 YNNKEL (reference sequence). CDR3 length: 13 residues. Here the CDR3 DNA reads TGTGCCAGCAGCCCCCTCGGGGCCTACGAGCAGTACTTC. Its translation is CASSPLGAYEQYF.

This clonotype appeared a few times. The V and J genes are TRBV12-3 or TRBV12-4 and TRBJ2-2, with 7 bases that match TRBD1. This CDR3 region has 14 residues. V lost 7 bases to trimming and J lost 5 bases; unmatched junction nucleotides: 7. CDR3 sequence reads: CASMTGTRTGELFF. In DNA form, the CDR3 reads TGTGCCAGCATGACAGGGACGAGGACCGGGGAGCTGTTTTTT.

This clonotype was observed a few times. This chain joins TRBV20-1 and TRBJ1-1, with TRBD1 matching over 9 bases. CDR1 and CDR2 (germline): DFQATT, SNEGSKA (reference sequence). Trimming took 0 bases from V and 10 from J; bases not matched to a gene: 18. This CDR3 spans 17 amino acids. CDR3 coding DNA: TGCAGTGCTAGAGATGTTCGTGAAACAGGGGGCGCGAGGCGAGCTTTCTTT. Translation: CSARDVRETGGARRAFF.

This clonotype has a count of ten or more. V usage is TRBV10-3 and J usage is TRBJ2-7, with D possibly matching TRBD1 (5 bases). The CDR3 loop spans 12 amino acids. Germline assignment: CDR1 ENHRY and CDR2 SYGVKD. V shed 6 bases and J shed 0 bases, with 6 bases lying between them. The CDR3 spells CAISRDSYEQYF. The CDR3 DNA reads as TGTGCCATCAGCAGGGACTCCTACGAGCAGTACTTC.

This rearrangement joins TRBV7-2 to TRBJ2-7, with 9 bases that match TRBD1. This CDR3 spans 15 amino acids. V lost 5 bases, J lost 2 bases, and 7 bases stayed unmatched. CDR1 and CDR2 from the germline V gene are SGHTA and FQGNSA. The chain's CDR3 is CASSPWGQGPYEQYF. CDR3 in DNA: TGTGCCAGCAGCCCATGGGGACAGGGACCCTACGAGCAGTACTTC.

The V call is TRBV12-3 or TRBV12-4, the J call TRBJ2-1; D possibly corresponds to TRBD2 (6 bases). The germline V and J ends were trimmed by 5 bases and 5 bases, with 13 bases remaining between them. The CDR3 extends over 14 amino acids. CDR3 nucleotides: TGTGCCAGCAGTCCTACTAGCTTAAACAATGAGCAGTTCTTC. Translating it yields CASSPTSLNNEQFF.

This clonotype was seen more than once but under ten times. The rearrangement links TRBV7-3 to TRBJ2-1, with TRBD1 matching over 7 bases. V lost 5 bases to trimming and J lost 5 bases; unmatched junction nucleotides: 9. The CDR3 runs to 15 residues. CDR1 is SGHTA and CDR2 is FQGTGA in the germline V gene. The CDR3 bases are TGTGCCAGCAGCCCGTCTGGACAGGATCACAATGAGCAGTTCTTC. Translating it yields CASSPSGQDHNEQFF.

V is TRBV20-1 and J is TRBJ2-1; TRBD2 matches 12 bases. Germline values: CDR1 DFQATT, CDR2 SNEGSKA (reference sequence). The V gene end was trimmed by 5 bases and the J gene end by 8 bases; junction bases not matched to a gene: 10. The CDR3 extends over 15 amino acids. CDR3 residues: CSAPDRTSGKHEQFF. The DNA of the CDR3 is TGCAGTGCTCCTGATCGGACTAGCGGGAAACATGAGCAGTTCTTC.

This clonotype was detected a few times. V is TRBV12-3 or TRBV12-4 and J is TRBJ2-1; D may match TRBD1 or TRBD2 (5 bases each). This CDR3 is built from 16 residues. The V gene lost 1 base and the J gene lost 10 bases, with 20 bases spanning the gap. The CDR3 bases are TGTGCCAGCAGTTTAGGGGCCATTGGGGGTCGCGGAGAGCAGTTCTTC. The encoded protein is CASSLGAIGGRGEQFF.

The V gene is TRBV10-3, the J gene TRBJ2-1; 10 positions agree with TRBD2. The V segment lost 2 bases and the J segment 12 bases; nucleotides outside the gene matches: 10. Germline CDR1 reads ENHRY; CDR2 reads SYGVKD. The length of the CDR3 is 15 residues. The CDR3 coding sequence is TGTGCCATCAGTGAGCCGGGGGCTAGCGGGAGTGCGCAGTTCTTC. This gives the protein CAISEPGASGSAQFF.

The V and J genes are TRBV20-1 and TRBJ2-7, with 11 bases identical to TRBD2. Germline lookup yields CDR1 DFQATT and CDR2 SNEGSKA (reference sequence). Trimming cost V 5 bases and J 4 bases; bases outside gene matches: 7. The CDR3 is 14 residues long. DNA for the CDR3: TGCAGTGCTTCTAAACTAGCGGGAGTTTACGAGCAGTACTTC. It is translated as CSASKLAGVYEQYF.

The chain combines TRBV5-1 with TRBJ2-7; TRBD2 matches at 11 bases. There are 15 residues in the CDR3. Per germline, CDR1 SGHRS and CDR2 YFSETQ. V shed 4 bases, J shed 5 bases, and the junction held 8 bases outside the gene matches. CDR3 in DNA: TGCGCCAGCAGCCCGCCTAGCGGGAGGTTCGACGAGCAGTACTTC. This translates into CASSPPSGRFDEQYF.

J is TRBJ2-2 and V is TRBV4-2; D is undetermined. Germline values: CDR1 LGHNA, CDR2 YNFKEQ. The CDR3 loop spans 16 amino acids. With 0 bases removed from V and 6 bases from J, the gap between germline ends came to 14 bases. The CDR3 sequence is CASSQDEPRIPGELFF. The CDR3 DNA sequence: TGTGCCAGCAGCCAAGATGAGCCCCGGATCCCCGGGGAGCTGTTTTTT.

In its sample, this clonotype was seen a few times. The chain joins TRBV20-1 to TRBJ2-7; 12 bases are shared with TRBD2. Germline V gives CDR1 DFQATT, CDR2 SNEGSKA (reference sequence). The CDR3 has 13 residues. The V gene end was trimmed by 6 bases and the J gene end by 4 bases; junction bases not matched to a gene: 4. CDR3 sequence: CSAVGLAGYEQYF. The CDR3, as DNA: TGCAGTGCCGTCGGACTAGCGGGGTACGAGCAGTACTTC.

This clonotype was found many times. The chain carries TRBV20-1 and TRBJ2-1; no firm D call. The V gene's germline CDR1 is DFQATT and CDR2 SNEGSKA (reference sequence). The CDR3 consists of 13 residues. The V gene lost 7 bases and the J gene lost 1 base, with 11 bases spanning the gap. DNA of the CDR3: TGCAGTGGATTGGTGGCATCCTACAATGAGCAGTTCTTC. Protein product: CSGLVASYNEQFF.

CDR3 nucleotide sequence: TGTGCCACCAGCCCCACTAGCGGGAGATCGAATGAGCAGTTCTTC. Translation: CATSPTSGRSNEQFF. This rearrangement joins TRBV24-1 to TRBJ2-1; 11 nucleotides line up with TRBD2. The V gene end was trimmed by 7 bases and the J gene end by 7 bases; junction bases not matched to a gene: 8. The CDR3 sequence is 15 residues long. CDR1 and CDR2 (germline): KGHDR, SFDVKD.